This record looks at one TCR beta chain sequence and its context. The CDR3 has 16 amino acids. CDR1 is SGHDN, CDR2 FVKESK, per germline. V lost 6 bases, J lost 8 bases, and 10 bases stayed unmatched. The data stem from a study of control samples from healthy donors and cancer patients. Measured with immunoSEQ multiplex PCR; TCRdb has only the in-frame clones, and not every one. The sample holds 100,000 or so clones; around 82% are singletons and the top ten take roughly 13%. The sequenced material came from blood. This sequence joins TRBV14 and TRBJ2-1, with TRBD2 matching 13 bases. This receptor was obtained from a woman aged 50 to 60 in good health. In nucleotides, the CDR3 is TGTGCCAGCAGTCTAACTAGCGGGAGGGCCAATGATGAGCAGTTCTTC. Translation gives CASSLTSGRANDEQFF.